One and the same sample provided the 32 T cell receptor beta chains below, sequenced in a study of blood T cell repertoires in COVID-19. Assay: immunoSEQ multiplex PCR; the TCRdb copy retains only in-frame clones and omits some. This table has 250,000 to 350,000 clones, approximately 90% appearing once. The sequenced material came from peripheral blood. Source of these receptors: a young woman who had recovered from COVID-19.

The J gene is TRBJ2-1, the V gene TRBV21-1; the DNA was not compared with TRBD2, the D call given in the table. TRBV21-1 is an annotated pseudogene. The CDR3 sequence is 15 residues long. The CDR3 loop reads CASSKVSGGDNEQFF. The CDR3 nucleotides read TGTGCCAGCAGCAAAGTTTCAGGAGGGGACAATGAGCAGTTCTTC.

The chain has TRBV10-3 and TRBJ1-2; no reliable D call. CDR1 and CDR2 (germline): ENHRY, SYGVKD. This CDR3 region has 14 residues. Trimming pared 0 bases from V and 2 bases from J, leaving 7 bases between. CDR3 DNA sequence: TGTGCCATCAGTGAGTCCGCAGTCAACTATGGCTACACCTTC. Translating it yields CAISESAVNYGYTF.

CDR3 bases: TGTGCCAGCAGTTTCCCCGGGTGGGATACGCAGTATTTT. As protein: CASSFPGWDTQYF. V and J are TRBV28 and TRBJ2-3, with D uncertain. With 3 bases removed from V and 6 bases from J, the gap between germline ends came to 10 bases. The CDR3 has 13 amino acids. Per germline, CDR1 MDHEN and CDR2 SYDVKM.

The CDR3 loop reads CASSPSVTSNEQFF. The CDR3 nucleotides read TGTGCCAGCAGCCCTTCGGTTACTAGCAATGAGCAGTTCTTC. The V gene is TRBV7-2, the J gene TRBJ2-1; a weak D match, TRBD2 (5 bases). The germline V gene has CDR1 SGHTA and CDR2 FQGNSA. The CDR3 spans 14 residues. V dropped 5 bases and J dropped 6 bases, with 14 bases sitting between them.

This clone was observed a few times. J is TRBJ2-5 and V is TRBV5-4; tentatively, D is TRBD1 (6 bases). This CDR3 region has 15 residues. Between the trimmed V and J ends, which lost 1 base and 4 bases, there was a span of 14 bases. Germline lookup yields CDR1 SGHNT and CDR2 YYREEE (reference sequence). This chain's CDR3 is CASSLSARGRETQYF. CDR3 in DNA: TGTGCCAGCAGCTTGTCAGCAAGGGGGAGAGAGACCCAGTACTTC.

The CDR3 nucleotides read TGTGCCAGCAGTACTACTTCGACAGATACGCAGTATTTT. Protein: CASSTTSTDTQYF. The gene calls are TRBV27 and TRBJ2-3; no clear D gene. CDR3 length: 13 residues. Germline loops: CDR1 MNHEY, CDR2 SMNVEV (reference sequence). V lost 5 bases, J lost 3 bases, and 9 bases lay in between.

V and J are TRBV5-1 and TRBJ1-6; the D gene is possibly TRBD1 (6 bases). The CDR3 spans 14 residues. CDR1 SGHRS and CDR2 YFSETQ come from the germline V gene. V lost 3 bases and J lost 8, with 12 bases in between. CDR3 DNA: TGCGCCAGCAGCTCAGGGGATGGGTATTCACCCCTCCACTTT. Encoded protein: CASSSGDGYSPLHF.

This clone was counted only a few times. This sequence joins TRBV7-8 and TRBJ2-5; tentative D call: TRBD1 (6 bases). Deletions cut 2 bases from V and 5 bases from J, with 15 bases between. CDR1 SGHVS and CDR2 FQNEAQ come from the germline V gene. This CDR3 has 15 residues. The CDR3 protein is CASSLTRAGEETQYF. The CDR3 DNA is TGTGCCAGCAGCTTAACAAGGGCAGGGGAGGAGACCCAGTACTTC.

This chain links TRBV5-1 with TRBJ1-6; a weak D match, TRBD1 (5 bases). CDR3 length equals 16 residues. CDR1 and CDR2 (germline): SGHRS, YFSETQ. The V end lost 6 bases, the J end lost 10 bases, and 23 bases lay between the germline ends. CDR3 coding DNA: TGCGCCAGCACCCAAATGGAACTATCTCGGGGGTCACCCCTCCACTTT. Encoded protein: CASTQMELSRGSPLHF.

This clone was seen just once. The chain couples TRBV5-4 to TRBJ2-5; 8 nucleotides line up with TRBD1. The CDR3 covers 14 residues. CDR1 is SGHNT and CDR2 is YYREEE in the germline V gene (reference sequence). V trimming: 3 bases; J trimming: 5 bases; junction bases outside the gene matches: 6. The CDR3 sequence is CASSSVQGAETQYF. CDR3 DNA sequence: TGTGCCAGCAGCTCGGTCCAGGGGGCGGAGACCCAGTACTTC.

This clone was picked up one time. The rearrangement links TRBV7-9 to TRBJ1-1; D is unresolved. Trimming pared 5 bases from V and 0 bases from J, leaving 7 bases between. Germline CDR1 reads SEHNR; CDR2 reads FQNEAQ (reference sequence). The CDR3 length is 13 residues. The CDR3 nucleotides are TGTGCCAGCAGCCCCCAGGTGAACACTGAAGCTTTCTTT. Its translation: CASSPQVNTEAFF.

The chain carries TRBV7-9 and TRBJ2-2; 7 bases map to TRBD2. CDR3 length: 15 residues. With V trimmed by 5 bases and J by 7 bases, 10 bases remained unmatched. Germline CDR1 SEHNR, CDR2 FQNEAQ (reference sequence). The CDR3, as DNA: TGTGCCAGCAGCCTCGGACTAGTCTATGGCGGGGAGCTGTTTTTT. It codes for CASSLGLVYGGELFF.

The chain links TRBV7-9 to TRBJ1-4, with 11 bases that match TRBD1. The V gene's germline CDR1 is SEHNR and CDR2 FQNEAQ (reference sequence). Trimming at V came to 9 bases and at J to 7 bases, leaving 4 bases not matched to a gene. The CDR3 contains 13 residues. Written as DNA, the CDR3 is TGTGCCAGTTCCGGGACAGGGGGTGAAAAACTGTTTTTT. Translation: CASSGTGGEKLFF.

The chain links TRBV5-4 to TRBJ2-1; TRBD2 aligns across 9 bases. Germline-derived CDR1 and CDR2 are SGHNT and YYREEE (reference sequence). This CDR3 is 17 amino acids long. Trimming took 4 bases from V and 4 from J; bases not matched to a gene: 12. This CDR3 reads CASSREGAGGLYNEQFF. DNA for the CDR3: TGTGCCAGCAGCCGGGAGGGAGCGGGGGGCCTATACAATGAGCAGTTCTTC. Using reference TRBV5-4 and TRBJ2-1 for the parts outside the CDR3, the full variable domain is ETGVTQSPTHLIKTRGQQVTLRCSSQSGHNTVSWYQQALGQGPQFIFQYYREEENGRGNFPPRFSGLQFPNYSSELNVNALELDDSALYLCASSREGAGGLYNEQFFGPGTRLTVL.

The gene calls are TRBV5-6 and TRBJ1-2; 7 positions match TRBD1. Germline V lookup: CDR1 SGHDT, CDR2 YYEEEE. The CDR3 spans 13 residues. J was trimmed by 8 bases and V by 4 bases; bases with no gene match: 8. In DNA, the CDR3 is TGTGCCAGCAGCGGAACAGGGGCCTGGGGCTACACCTTC. Amino acids: CASSGTGAWGYTF.

The genes are TRBV15 and TRBJ2-1; TRBD2 might be the D (6 bases). Germline loops: CDR1 LNHNV, CDR2 YYDKDF (reference sequence). The CDR3 has 20 residues. V shed 1 base and J shed 1 base, with 23 bases lying between them. The CDR3: CATSRAHPPRWAGSYNEQFF. The DNA of the CDR3 is TGTGCCACCAGCAGAGCCCACCCCCCTCGCTGGGCGGGGTCCTACAATGAGCAGTTCTTC.

The chain combines TRBV12-3 or TRBV12-4 with TRBJ2-1, with D unresolved. This CDR3 has 13 residues. Trimming shortened V by 6 bases and J by 3 bases, and 9 bases separated the two germline ends. This chain's CDR3 is CASSQEIYNEQFF. For the CDR3, the DNA is TGTGCCAGCAGCCAAGAGATCTACAATGAGCAGTTCTTC.

The V call is TRBV6-6, the J call TRBJ2-3; 9 bases line up with TRBD1. Germline CDR1 MNHNY, CDR2 SVGAGI (reference sequence). The CDR3 is 18 residues long. Germline trimming cut 5 bases from V and 5 bases from J; bases unmatched to any gene: 17. CDR3 DNA sequence: TGTGCCAGCAGTCGCAACGGACAGGGGAAGATTTGGAAAGATACGCAGTATTTT. Its translation: CASSRNGQGKIWKDTQYF.

V and J are TRBV5-5 and TRBJ2-1, with TRBD2 as a possible D gene (6 bases). The germline V and J ends were trimmed by 4 bases and 3 bases, with 14 bases remaining between them. Germline loops: CDR1 SGHKS, CDR2 YYEKEE (reference sequence). The CDR3 totals 15 residues. The CDR3 DNA reads TGTGCCAGCAGCCCTTGGACGGAGGGCTACAATGAGCAGTTCTTC. It is translated as CASSPWTEGYNEQFF.

The chain uses TRBV5-1 and TRBJ2-1; 13 bases agree with TRBD2. The CDR3 has 16 residues. J gave up 2 bases and V 2 bases, and 1 base lay outside the gene matches. Germline loops: CDR1 SGHRS, CDR2 YFSETQ. CDR3 coding DNA: TGCGCCAGCAGCTTCGGACTAGCGGGGGCCTACAATGAGCAGTTCTTC. Its translation: CASSFGLAGAYNEQFF.

V gene TRBV19 combines with J gene TRBJ2-3; TRBD2 aligns across 11 bases. J gave up 5 bases and V 7 bases, and 5 bases lay outside the gene matches. The length of the CDR3 is 14 residues. From germline, CDR1 is LNHDA and CDR2 SQIVND (reference sequence). CDR3: CASKTSGGRDTQYF. CDR3 bases: TGTGCCAGTAAAACTAGCGGGGGTAGAGATACGCAGTATTTT.

The chain links TRBV30 to TRBJ1-1; no clear D. The CDR3 totals 12 residues. V was clipped by 1 base and J by 5 bases, with 8 bases between them. From germline, CDR1 is GTSNPN and CDR2 SVGIG (reference sequence). The CDR3 sequence: CAWSDLRTEAFF. CDR3 DNA: TGTGCCTGGAGTGATTTGAGGACTGAAGCTTTCTTT.

This chain uses TRBV20-1 with TRBJ2-7; 7 bases are a match to TRBD1. This CDR3 has 14 residues. The J segment lost 2 bases and the V segment lost 6 bases, leaving 10 bases of the junction unmatched. Germline V gene data show CDR1 as DFQATT and CDR2 as SNEGSKA (reference sequence). Here the CDR3 reads CSASNPGQTYEQYF. Here the CDR3 DNA reads TGCAGTGCCAGTAATCCGGGACAGACCTACGAGCAGTACTTC.

This clone has a handful of counts. This rearrangement joins TRBV5-1 to TRBJ2-5; D is unclear. Germline lookup yields CDR1 SGHRS and CDR2 YFSETQ. V was cut by 2 bases and J by 1 base, with 9 bases left in between. The CDR3 has 14 amino acids. CDR3 loop: CASSLGGPQETQYF. CDR3 sequence (DNA): TGCGCCAGCAGCTTAGGCGGCCCCCAAGAGACCCAGTACTTC.

This clone occurred a few times. The J gene is TRBJ2-1, the V gene TRBV11-3; 8 bases fit TRBD2. The junction had 5 bases not matched to a gene; V was cut back by 5 bases and J by 5 bases. In germline, CDR1 is SGHNT, CDR2 YENEEA. CDR3 size: 14 residues. As DNA, the CDR3 is TGTGCCAGCAGCCCTTCGGGGGGGCACAATGAGCAGTTCTTC. Amino acid sequence: CASSPSGGHNEQFF.

CDR3 DNA: TGTGCCAGCAGCCTTCCTACAGGGGCTAATCAGCCCCAGCATTTT. This codes for CASSLPTGANQPQHF. The gene calls are TRBV28 and TRBJ1-5; 7 bases line up with TRBD1. Germline CDR1 MDHEN, CDR2 SYDVKM. The CDR3 length is 15 residues. V gave up 6 bases and J gave up 4 bases; unmatched junction bases: 9. Looking up the rest from reference TRBV28 and TRBJ1-5 gives the full variable domain: DVKVTQSSRYLVKRTGEKVFLECVQDMDHENMFWYRQDPGLGLRLIYFSYDVKMKEKGDIPEGYSVSREKKERFSLILESASTNQTSMYLCASSLPTGANQPQHFGDGTRLSIL.

The chain employs TRBV28 and TRBJ2-7; D may be TRBD2 (6 bases). Between the trimmed V and J ends, which lost 2 bases and 0 bases, there was a span of 8 bases. Germline V gene data show CDR1 as MDHEN and CDR2 as SYDVKM. The CDR3 sequence is 14 residues long. The CDR3 DNA follows: TGTGCCAGCAGTTTAGCCGGGGGCTCCTACGAGCAGTACTTC. It specifies CASSLAGGSYEQYF.

The gene calls are TRBV3-1 (or the pseudogene TRBV3-2) and TRBJ1-5; 7 bases fit TRBD1. This CDR3 has 13 residues. CDR1 LGHDT and CDR2 YNNKEL come from the germline V gene (reference sequence). Trimming took 5 bases from V and 5 from J; bases not matched to a gene: 3. Written as DNA, the CDR3 is TGTGCCAGCAGCGGGGACAGAGATCAGCCCCAGCATTTT. Its protein is CASSGDRDQPQHF.

This chain uses TRBV6-6 with TRBJ1-3; D not resolved. CDR3 length: 14 amino acids. The V end was cut by 6 bases, the J end by 0 bases, with 9 bases between. Germline loops: CDR1 MNHNY, CDR2 SVGAGI (reference sequence). This CDR3 reads CASRLQSSGNTIYF. DNA for the CDR3: TGTGCCAGCAGGTTACAGAGCTCTGGAAACACCATATATTTT.

The chain recombines TRBV21-1 with TRBJ1-2; the table's TRBD1 call for D was not verified on the DNA. TRBV21-1 is reported as a pseudogene. This CDR3 is built from 14 residues. The CDR3 loop is CASSKGAGIEGYTF. The CDR3 DNA reads TGTGCCAGCAGCAAAGGGGCAGGGATTGAAGGCTACACCTTC.

CDR3 in amino acids: CASSPPGAKETQYF. As DNA, the CDR3 is TGTGCCAGCAGTCCCCCGGGAGCCAAAGAGACCCAGTACTTC. The chain employs TRBV11-2 and TRBJ2-5; D might be TRBD2 (6 bases). CDR1 and CDR2 (germline): SGHAT, FQNNGV. This CDR3 is 14 amino acids long. Between the trimmed V and J ends, which lost 6 bases and 3 bases, there was a span of 14 bases.

The chain links TRBV6-5 to TRBJ1-1; D is perhaps TRBD1 (6 bases). Per the germline V gene, CDR1 is MNHEY and CDR2 is SVGAGI. The CDR3 is 13 residues long. Trimming took off 5 bases at V and 10 bases at J, with 17 bases between the two ends. The DNA for the CDR3 is TGTGCCAGCAGTCGTCAACAGGGATGGGGAGCTTTCTTT. Protein product: CASSRQQGWGAFF.